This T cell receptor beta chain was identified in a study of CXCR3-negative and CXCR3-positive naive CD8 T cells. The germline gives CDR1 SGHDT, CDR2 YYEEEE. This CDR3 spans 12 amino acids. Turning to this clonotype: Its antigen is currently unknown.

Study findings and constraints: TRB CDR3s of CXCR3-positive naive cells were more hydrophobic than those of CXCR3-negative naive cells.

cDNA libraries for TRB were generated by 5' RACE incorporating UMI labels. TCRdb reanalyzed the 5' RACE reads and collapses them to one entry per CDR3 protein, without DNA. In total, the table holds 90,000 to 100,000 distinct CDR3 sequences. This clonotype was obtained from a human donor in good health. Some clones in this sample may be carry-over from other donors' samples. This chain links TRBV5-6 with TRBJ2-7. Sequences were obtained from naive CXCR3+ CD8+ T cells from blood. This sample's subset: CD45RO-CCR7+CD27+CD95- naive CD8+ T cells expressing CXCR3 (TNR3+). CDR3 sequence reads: CASSQLFGEQYF.